Listed below are T cell receptor beta chains from one sample, sequenced in a study of blood T cells in healthy people across ages. A single record per CDR3 protein comes from TCRdb applying MiXCR to the 5' RACE reads. The sample shows around 1.1 million distinct CDR3 sequences, 35% to 40% of them seen only once. The sample comprised blood. The receptors stem from a man aged 18 to 35 in good health. Both conserved end residues are part of each CDR3.

V: TRBV3-1; J: TRBJ1-1; CDR3: CASSLYDRAEAFF
V: TRBV6-5; J: TRBJ1-1; CDR3: CASSPPYRGNTEAFF
V: TRBV4-3; J: TRBJ2-7; CDR3: CASSPDEGDYEQYF
V: TRBV30; J: TRBJ2-3; CDR3: CAWSLVVADTQYF
V: TRBV12-3/TRBV12-4; J: TRBJ2-7; CDR3: CASSAGTEESYEQYF
V: TRBV7-9; J: TRBJ1-4; CDR3: CASSPGAENEKLFF
V: TRBV6-5; J: TRBJ1-1; CDR3: CASSPSREVNTEAFF
V: TRBV18; J: TRBJ1-6; CDR3: CASSPSTDQNSPLHF
V: TRBV18; J: TRBJ2-3; CDR3: CASSAPGADTQYF
V: TRBV28; J: TRBJ2-3; CDR3: CASSSPGEVTDTQYF
V: TRBV20-1; J: TRBJ1-4; CDR3: CSARDPAVNEKLFF
V: TRBV30; J: TRBJ1-1; CDR3: CAWSGGGFMNTEAFF
V: TRBV7-6; J: TRBJ1-1; CDR3: CVSSLAFKNTEAFF
V: TRBV24-1; J: TRBJ2-1; CDR3: CATSDYHPIRYNEQFF
V: TRBV20-1; J: TRBJ1-5; CDR3: CSARDGRVRSNQPQHF
V: TRBV28; J: TRBJ2-3; CDR3: CASSLSRGAFTDTQYF
V: TRBV28; J: TRBJ2-3; CDR3: CASSPRQKHTDTQYF
V: TRBV4-1; J: NA; CDR3: CASRKGRDNEQYF
V: TRBV7-2; J: TRBJ2-3; CDR3: CASSFMTGFSSLLNTQYF
V: TRBV6-2/TRBV6-3; J: NA; CDR3: CASRRSPDTETQYF
V: TRBV24-1; J: TRBJ2-5; CDR3: CATPTDGTSGPIQETQYF
V: TRBV20-1; J: TRBJ2-1; CDR3: CSALAGVGYNEQFF
V: TRBV12-3/TRBV12-4; J: TRBJ2-7; CDR3: CASSPSHYEQYF
V: TRBV4-1; J: TRBJ1-1; CDR3: CASSQVGQSNTEAFF